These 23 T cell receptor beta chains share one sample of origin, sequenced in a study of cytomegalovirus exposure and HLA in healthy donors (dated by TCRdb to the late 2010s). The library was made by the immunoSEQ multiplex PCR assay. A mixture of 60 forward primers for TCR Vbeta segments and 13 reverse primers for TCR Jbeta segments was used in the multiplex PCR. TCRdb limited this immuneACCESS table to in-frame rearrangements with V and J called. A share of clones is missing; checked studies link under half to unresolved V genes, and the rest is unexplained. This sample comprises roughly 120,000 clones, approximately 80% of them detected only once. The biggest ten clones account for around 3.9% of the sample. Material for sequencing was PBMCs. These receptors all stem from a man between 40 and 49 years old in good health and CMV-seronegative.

The CDR3 here is CASSPDTQNSPLHF. DNA of the CDR3: TGTGCCAGCAGCCCGGACACCCAAAATTCACCCCTCCACTTT. This rearrangement joins TRBV7-9 to TRBJ1-6; D might be TRBD1 (5 bases). The CDR3 loop spans 14 amino acids. Germline CDR1 and CDR2: SEHNR and FQNEAQ (reference sequence). V lost 5 bases and J 7 bases, leaving 12 bases between the germline ends.

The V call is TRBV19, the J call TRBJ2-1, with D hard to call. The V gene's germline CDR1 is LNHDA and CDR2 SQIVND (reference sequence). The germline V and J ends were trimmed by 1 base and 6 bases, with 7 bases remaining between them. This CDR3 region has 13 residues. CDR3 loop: CASSIAQFNEQFF. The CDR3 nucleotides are TGTGCCAGTAGTATAGCCCAGTTCAATGAGCAGTTCTTC.

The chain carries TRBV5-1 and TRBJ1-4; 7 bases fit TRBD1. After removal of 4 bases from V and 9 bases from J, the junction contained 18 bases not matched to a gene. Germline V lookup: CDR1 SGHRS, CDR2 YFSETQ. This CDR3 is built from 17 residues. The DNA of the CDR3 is TGCGCCAGCAGCAGTGGGTACACAGGGGATAAAAGGAAAAAACTGTTTTTT. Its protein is CASSSGYTGDKRKKLFF.

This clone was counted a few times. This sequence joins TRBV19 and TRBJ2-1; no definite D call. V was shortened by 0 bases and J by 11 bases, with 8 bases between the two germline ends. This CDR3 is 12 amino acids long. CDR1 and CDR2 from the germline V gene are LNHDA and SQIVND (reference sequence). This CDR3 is CASSIEREKQFF. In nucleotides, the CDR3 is TGTGCCAGTAGTATAGAGAGAGAAAAGCAGTTCTTC.

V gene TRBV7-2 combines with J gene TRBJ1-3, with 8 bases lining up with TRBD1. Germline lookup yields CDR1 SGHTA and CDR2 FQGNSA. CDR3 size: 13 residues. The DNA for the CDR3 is TGTGCAGCACAGGGGGTCTCTGGAAACACCATATATTTT. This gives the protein CAAQGVSGNTIYF.

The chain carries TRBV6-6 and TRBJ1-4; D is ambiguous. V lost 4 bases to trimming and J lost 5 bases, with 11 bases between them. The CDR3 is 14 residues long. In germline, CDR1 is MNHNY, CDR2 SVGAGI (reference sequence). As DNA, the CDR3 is TGTGCCAGCAGTTCGACGGTGGAGAATGAAAAACTGTTTTTT. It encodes CASSSTVENEKLFF.

CDR3 residues: CASSVGGSQPQHF. The CDR3 nucleotides are TGTGCCAGCAGCGTAGGAGGCAGTCAGCCCCAGCATTTT. The V and J genes are TRBV9 and TRBJ1-5; no clear D. Germline values: CDR1 SGDLS, CDR2 YYNGEE. The CDR3 has 13 amino acids. With 0 bases removed from V and 6 bases from J, the gap between germline ends came to 7 bases.

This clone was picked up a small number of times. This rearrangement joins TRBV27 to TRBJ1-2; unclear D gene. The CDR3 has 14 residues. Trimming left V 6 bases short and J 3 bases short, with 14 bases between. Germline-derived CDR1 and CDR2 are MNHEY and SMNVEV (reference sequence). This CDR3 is CASRYLGEDYGYTF. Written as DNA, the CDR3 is TGTGCCAGCAGATACCTCGGGGAGGACTATGGCTACACCTTC.

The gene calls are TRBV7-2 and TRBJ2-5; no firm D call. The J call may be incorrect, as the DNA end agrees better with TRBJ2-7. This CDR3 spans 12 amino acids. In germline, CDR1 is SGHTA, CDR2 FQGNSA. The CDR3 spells CASSPSSYEQYF. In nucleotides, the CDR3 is TGTGCCAGCAGCCCAAGCTCCTACGAGCAGTACTTC.

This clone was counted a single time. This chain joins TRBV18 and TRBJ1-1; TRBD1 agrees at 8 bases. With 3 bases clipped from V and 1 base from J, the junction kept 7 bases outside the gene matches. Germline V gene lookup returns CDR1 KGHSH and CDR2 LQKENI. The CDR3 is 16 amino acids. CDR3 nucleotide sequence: TGTGCCAGCTCACCCGGACAGGGAGATTGGAACACTGAAGCTTTCTTT. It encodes CASSPGQGDWNTEAFF.

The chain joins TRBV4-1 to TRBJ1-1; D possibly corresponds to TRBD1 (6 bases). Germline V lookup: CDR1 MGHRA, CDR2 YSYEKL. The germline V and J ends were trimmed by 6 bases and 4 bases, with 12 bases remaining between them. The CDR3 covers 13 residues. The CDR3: CASRGRGSTEAFF. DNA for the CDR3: TGCGCCAGCAGGGGCAGGGGTTCCACTGAAGCTTTCTTT.

For the CDR3, the DNA is TGTGCCAGCAGTGAAACAGGCAATGAGCAGTTCTTC. It translates to CASSETGNEQFF. This rearrangement joins TRBV2 to TRBJ2-1; tentatively, D is TRBD1 (5 bases). The germline gives CDR1 SNHLY, CDR2 FYNNEI. The CDR3 extends over 12 amino acids. Trimming stripped 2 bases from V and 6 bases from J, with 5 bases between.

CDR3 DNA sequence: TGTGCCAGCATTCGTCCTGGCGGGGGGGCTGCAGATACGCAGTATTTT. Its protein product is CASIRPGGGAADTQYF. J is TRBJ2-3 and V is TRBV2, with 9 bases that match TRBD2. This CDR3 is built from 16 residues. V gave up 7 bases and J gave up 4 bases; unmatched junction bases: 12. Germline lookup yields CDR1 SNHLY and CDR2 FYNNEI.

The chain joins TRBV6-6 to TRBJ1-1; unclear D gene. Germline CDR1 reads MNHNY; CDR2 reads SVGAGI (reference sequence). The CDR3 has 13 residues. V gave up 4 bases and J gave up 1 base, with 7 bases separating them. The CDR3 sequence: CASSFQENTEAFF. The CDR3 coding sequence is TGTGCCAGCAGTTTCCAGGAGAACACTGAAGCTTTCTTT.

The CDR3 is CSVGFSANEKLFF. The DNA of the CDR3 is TGCAGCGTTGGATTTTCGGCTAATGAAAAACTGTTTTTT. V is TRBV29-1 and J is TRBJ1-4; D not certain. Trimming pared 4 bases from V and 3 bases from J, leaving 9 bases between. Germline V gene lookup returns CDR1 SQVTM and CDR2 ANQGSEA. This CDR3 contains 13 residues.

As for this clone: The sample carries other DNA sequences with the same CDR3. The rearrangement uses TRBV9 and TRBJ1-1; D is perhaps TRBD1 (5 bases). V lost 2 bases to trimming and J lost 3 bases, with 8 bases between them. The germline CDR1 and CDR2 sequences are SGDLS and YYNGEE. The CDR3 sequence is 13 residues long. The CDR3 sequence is CASSVGGDTEAFF. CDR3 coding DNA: TGTGCCAGCAGCGTCGGGGGGGACACTGAAGCTTTCTTT.

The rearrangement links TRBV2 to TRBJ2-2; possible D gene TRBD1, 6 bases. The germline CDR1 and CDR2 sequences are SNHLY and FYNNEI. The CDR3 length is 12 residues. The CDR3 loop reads CGQGPNTGELFF. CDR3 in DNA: TGTGGGCAGGGGCCGAACACCGGGGAGCTGTTTTTT.

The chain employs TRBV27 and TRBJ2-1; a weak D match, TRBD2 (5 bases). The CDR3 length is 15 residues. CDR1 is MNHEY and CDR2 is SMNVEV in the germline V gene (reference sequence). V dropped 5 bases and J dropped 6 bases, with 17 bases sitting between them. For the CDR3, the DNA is TGTGCCAGCAGTAAAGGAGCAGGACTCTCCAATGAGCAGTTCTTC. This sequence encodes CASSKGAGLSNEQFF.

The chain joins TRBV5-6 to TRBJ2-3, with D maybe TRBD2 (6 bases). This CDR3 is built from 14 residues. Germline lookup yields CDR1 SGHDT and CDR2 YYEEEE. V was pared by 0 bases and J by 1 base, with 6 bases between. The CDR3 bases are TGTGCCAGCAGCTTGGCGGGGGGCACAGATACGCAGTATTTT. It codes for CASSLAGGTDTQYF.

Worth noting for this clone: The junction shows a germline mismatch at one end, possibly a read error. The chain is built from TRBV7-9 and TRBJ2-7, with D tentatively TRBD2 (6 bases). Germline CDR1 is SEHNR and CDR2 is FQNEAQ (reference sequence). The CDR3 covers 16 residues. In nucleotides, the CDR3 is TGTTCCAGCAGCTTGTCTCTGGGTCCTCGGGGGTTGGAGCAGTACTTC. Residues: CSSSLSLGPRGLEQYF.

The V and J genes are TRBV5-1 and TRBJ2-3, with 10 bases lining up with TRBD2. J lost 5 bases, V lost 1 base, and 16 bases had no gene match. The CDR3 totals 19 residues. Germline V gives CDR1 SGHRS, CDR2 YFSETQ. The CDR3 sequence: CASSLMEAGGFSQGDTQYF. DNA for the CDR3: TGCGCCAGCAGCTTGATGGAAGCGGGGGGGTTTTCACAGGGAGATACGCAGTATTTT.

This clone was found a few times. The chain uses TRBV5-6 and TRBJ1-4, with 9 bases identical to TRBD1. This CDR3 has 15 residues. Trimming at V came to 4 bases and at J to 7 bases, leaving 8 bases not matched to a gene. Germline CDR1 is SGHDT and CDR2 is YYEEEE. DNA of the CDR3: TGTGCCAGCAGCAGCCGGGACAGGGCTTTTGAAAAACTGTTTTTT. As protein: CASSSRDRAFEKLFF.

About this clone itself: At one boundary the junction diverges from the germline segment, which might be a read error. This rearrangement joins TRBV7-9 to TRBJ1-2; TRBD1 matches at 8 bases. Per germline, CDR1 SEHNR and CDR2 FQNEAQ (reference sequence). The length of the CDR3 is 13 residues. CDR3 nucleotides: TGTTCCAGCAGCTTTGGACAGGGACAAGGCTACACCTTC. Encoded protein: CSSSFGQGQGYTF.